A single sample is the source of the 29 T cell receptor beta chains below, sequenced in a study of tumor-infiltrating lymphocytes in localized non-small cell lung cancer. Measured with immunoSEQ multiplex PCR; TCRdb has only the in-frame clones, and not every one. The data contain over 1,500 clones, over 30% of them singletons. Sequenced input: uninvolved lung tissue not adjacent to the tumor. The receptors shown here come from a human donor with non-small cell lung cancer.

This clone came up a few times. This chain uses TRBV5-4 with TRBJ2-5, with D perhaps matching TRBD1 (5 bases). V was pared by 4 bases and J by 0 bases, with 7 bases between. CDR3 length: 13 amino acids. Germline V CDR1 and CDR2: SGHNT, YYREEE (reference sequence). CDR3 nucleotides: TGTGCCAGCAGCGTAGGGGACCAAGAGACCCAGTACTTC. It specifies CASSVGDQETQYF.

By share, this clone ranks as medium-sized (0.01 to 0.1%). The J gene is TRBJ2-6, the V gene TRBV6-5, with D uncertain. CDR3 length equals 13 residues. Germline V gives CDR1 MNHEY, CDR2 SVGAGI. V lost 6 bases, J lost 0 bases, and 3 bases lay in between. The CDR3 DNA is TGTGCCAGCAGGGACTCTGGGGCCAACGTCCTGACTTTC. Its translation is CASRDSGANVLTF.

The V gene is TRBV10-2, the J gene TRBJ1-1; TRBD1 might be the D (5 bases). Between the trimmed V and J ends, which lost 3 bases and 4 bases, there was a span of 9 bases. Germline-derived CDR1 and CDR2 are WSHSY and SAAADI. This CDR3 spans 13 amino acids. This chain's CDR3 is CASSDGGSTEAFF. Here the CDR3 DNA reads TGCGCCAGCAGTGATGGGGGGAGCACTGAAGCTTTCTTT.

A few counts support this clone. This chain uses TRBV29-1 with TRBJ2-7; 10 bases match TRBD1. Germline CDR1 reads SQVTM; CDR2 reads ANQGSEA. With V trimmed by 4 bases and J by 3 bases, 3 bases remained unmatched. The CDR3 has 13 amino acids. In DNA, the CDR3 is TGCAGCGTTGGGGGACAGGGGAACTACGAGCAGTACTTC. As protein: CSVGGQGNYEQYF.

This chain uses TRBV7-2 with TRBJ2-1, with 7 positions matching TRBD1. The CDR3 runs to 14 residues. Germline CDR1 and CDR2: SGHTA and FQGNSA. The V and J ends lost 5 bases and 10 bases, in that order; junction bases with no gene match: 11. The CDR3: CASSGKTGLSEQFF. The CDR3 bases are TGTGCCAGCAGCGGGAAGACAGGGCTCAGCGAGCAGTTCTTC.

This sequence joins TRBV19 and TRBJ1-6; no definite D call. CDR1 and CDR2 (germline): LNHDA, SQIVND (reference sequence). This CDR3 has 12 residues. The V end was cut by 3 bases, the J end by 6 bases, with 3 bases between. The CDR3 loop reads CASSIANSPLHF. The CDR3 bases are TGTGCCAGTAGTATTGCTAATTCACCCCTCCACTTT.

Only a few counts were recorded for this clone. This sequence joins TRBV10-3 and TRBJ2-2; 7 bases agree with TRBD1. Germline V gives CDR1 ENHRY, CDR2 SYGVKD. The length of the CDR3 is 18 residues. Unmatched junction bases numbered 15, after V lost 6 bases and J lost 2 bases. The CDR3 DNA reads as TGTGCCATCAGCCTATTTTCCCCCGGGACAGCCAACACCGGGGAGCTGTTTTTT. It translates to CAISLFSPGTANTGELFF.

CDR3: CASSPTTGNVNQPQHF. The CDR3, as DNA: TGCGCCAGCAGCCCAACGACAGGGAATGTCAATCAGCCCCAGCATTTT. The chain couples TRBV4-1 to TRBJ1-5, with TRBD1 identical over 7 bases. Germline V lookup: CDR1 MGHRA, CDR2 YSYEKL. The CDR3 totals 16 residues. V shed 4 bases, J shed 3 bases, and the junction held 9 bases outside the gene matches.

The chain uses TRBV4-3 and TRBJ1-4; D is uncertain. The CDR3 consists of 14 residues. In germline, CDR1 is LGHNA, CDR2 YSLEER. Trimming cost V 0 bases and J 8 bases, with 10 bases left between them. The CDR3 nucleotides read TGCGCCAGCAGCCAAGAGCACGGAGGAGAAAAACTGTTTTTT. Translation: CASSQEHGGEKLFF.

This chain links TRBV6-1 with TRBJ1-1; TRBD1 agrees at 7 bases. CDR1 is MNHNS and CDR2 is SASEGT in the germline V gene. The trim removed 1 base at V and 8 bases at J, leaving 7 bases unmatched. CDR3 length: 14 residues. CDR3 DNA: TGTGCCAGCAGTGAAGGTGTCAGGGGGTGGGAAGCTTTCTTT. Amino acid sequence: CASSEGVRGWEAFF.

The table lists this clone with a few counts. The chain carries TRBV4-3 and TRBJ2-7, with D perhaps matching TRBD2 (5 bases). The germline CDR1 and CDR2 sequences are LGHNA and YSLEER. CDR3 length: 13 residues. Trimming removed 1 base at V and 5 bases at J, with 9 bases between. The CDR3 nucleotides are TGCGCCAGCAGCCAAGCTGGAGCGGACGAGCAGTACTTC. This translates into CASSQAGADEQYF.

The chain joins TRBV10-2 to TRBJ1-1; D not resolved. Germline lookup yields CDR1 WSHSY and CDR2 SAAADI. The CDR3 extends over 13 amino acids. V lost 4 bases to trimming and J lost 2 bases, with 8 bases between them. This chain's CDR3 is CASSGSGNTEAFF. CDR3 sequence (DNA): TGCGCCAGCAGTGGAAGCGGAAACACTGAAGCTTTCTTT.

There are a few counts of this clone. The CDR3 sequence is CASATWLRGTGYTF. In DNA form, the CDR3 reads TGTGCCAGCGCCACGTGGTTAAGAGGTACTGGCTACACCTTC. V usage is TRBV27 and J usage is TRBJ1-2; D gene unclear. The CDR3 spans 14 residues. V dropped 8 bases and J dropped 7 bases, with 20 bases sitting between them. The V gene's germline CDR1 is MNHEY and CDR2 SMNVEV (reference sequence).

In this sample, this clone turned up once. V is TRBV30 and J is TRBJ2-3; D tentatively fits TRBD1 or TRBD2 (5 bases each). Germline values: CDR1 GTSNPN, CDR2 SVGIG (reference sequence). This CDR3 contains 16 residues. Between the trimmed V and J ends, which lost 2 bases and 2 bases, there was a span of 17 bases. In DNA, the CDR3 is TGTGCCTGGAGTCGGGTCGAAGGGACCTACACAGATACGCAGTATTTT. It specifies CAWSRVEGTYTDTQYF.

The table lists this clone with a few counts. The rearrangement uses TRBV6-6 and TRBJ2-3, with D perhaps TRBD2 (6 bases). Trimming stripped 8 bases from V and 1 base from J, with 13 bases between. CDR1 is MNHNY and CDR2 is SVGAGI in the germline V gene (reference sequence). The CDR3 is 14 amino acids. CDR3 nucleotides: TGTGCCAGCCGAACGGACTACGGCACAGATACGCAGTATTTT. Amino acid sequence: CASRTDYGTDTQYF.

CDR3 protein: CATSSYRGFSLHF. CDR3 sequence (DNA): TGTGCCACCAGCAGCTACAGGGGGTTCTCCCTCCACTTT. The rearrangement joins TRBV15 to TRBJ1-6, with 8 positions matching TRBD1. The length of the CDR3 is 13 residues. Germline-derived CDR1 and CDR2 are LNHNV and YYDKDF (reference sequence). V trimming: 3 bases; J trimming: 14 bases; junction bases outside the gene matches: 6.

The chain joins TRBV30 to TRBJ1-5; D gene unclear. The CDR3 contains 13 residues. V lost 2 bases and J 3 bases, leaving 8 bases between the germline ends. Germline CDR1 and CDR2: GTSNPN and SVGIG (reference sequence). The CDR3 bases are TGTGCCTGGAGTTTGGCAGACAATCAGCCCCAGCATTTT. Translation: CAWSLADNQPQHF.

The rearrangement uses TRBV5-4 and TRBJ1-2, with D possibly being TRBD1 (5 bases). V lost 3 bases, J lost 4 bases, and 10 bases lay in between. This CDR3 contains 13 residues. The germline CDR1 and CDR2 sequences are SGHNT and YYREEE (reference sequence). This CDR3 is CASSSNRRYGYTF. As DNA, the CDR3 is TGTGCCAGCAGCTCAAACAGGCGCTATGGCTACACCTTC. Looking up the rest from reference TRBV5-4 and TRBJ1-2 gives the full variable domain: ETGVTQSPTHLIKTRGQQVTLRCSSQSGHNTVSWYQQALGQGPQFIFQYYREEENGRGNFPPRFSGLQFPNYSSELNVNALELDDSALYLCASSSNRRYGYTFGSGTRLTVV.

This clone was counted a few times. The chain joins TRBV2 to TRBJ1-4; TRBD1 is a possible D gene (5 bases). This CDR3 has 14 residues. CDR1 and CDR2 (germline): SNHLY, FYNNEI. V was cut by 7 bases and J by 15 bases, with 24 bases left in between. The CDR3 sequence is CASTPGPGVKTVFF. DNA of the CDR3: TGTGCCAGCACCCCGGGCCCGGGGGTGAAAACGGTGTTTTTT.

This sequence joins TRBV5-1 and TRBJ1-1; no clear D gene. This CDR3 is 12 amino acids long. V lost 0 bases and J 6 bases, leaving 6 bases between the germline ends. CDR1 and CDR2 (germline): SGHRS, YFSETQ. CDR3 DNA: TGCGCCAGCAGCTTGGGGCGTTCTGAAGCTTTCTTT. Translated: CASSLGRSEAFF.

This chain connects TRBV4-2 to TRBJ1-1; no firm D call. Germline assignment: CDR1 LGHNA and CDR2 YNFKEQ. There are 15 residues in the CDR3. V was pared by 5 bases and J by 3 bases, with 16 bases between. CDR3 nucleotides: TGTGCCAGCAGCTTCGACGGGGATGGGTACACTGAAGCTTTCTTT. This codes for CASSFDGDGYTEAFF.

This clone was picked up a small number of times. This sequence joins TRBV10-3 and TRBJ1-6, with 7 bases matching TRBD1. The length of the CDR3 is 12 residues. CDR1 and CDR2 (germline): ENHRY, SYGVKD. V was clipped by 8 bases and J by 7 bases; unmatched bases: 2. The DNA of the CDR3 is TGTGCCATCGGGACAGAAAATTCACCCCTCCACTTT. Translated: CAIGTENSPLHF.

V is TRBV6-5 and J is TRBJ1-2; TRBD1 agrees at 10 bases. V lost 6 bases to trimming and J lost 10 bases; unmatched junction nucleotides: 5. This CDR3 contains 12 residues. Per germline, CDR1 MNHEY and CDR2 SVGAGI. The CDR3 loop reads CASRTGGGDYTF. CDR3 DNA: TGTGCCAGCAGGACAGGGGGCGGAGACTACACCTTC.

The rearrangement links TRBV30 to TRBJ1-3; D is undetermined. Germline V gene lookup returns CDR1 GTSNPN and CDR2 SVGIG (reference sequence). This CDR3 is 15 amino acids long. V lost 3 bases and J 0 bases, leaving 12 bases between the germline ends. CDR3 loop: CAWRKKGISGNTIYF. CDR3 in DNA: TGTGCCTGGAGGAAGAAGGGTATCTCTGGAAACACCATATATTTT.

Only a few counts were recorded for this clone. This chain uses TRBV9 with TRBJ2-1; no definite D call. The CDR3 is 12 amino acids. Germline V gene data show CDR1 as SGDLS and CDR2 as YYNGEE. V lost 4 bases and J 8 bases, leaving 10 bases between the germline ends. CDR3: CASSPGVYEQFF. CDR3 in DNA: TGTGCCAGCAGCCCAGGAGTTTATGAGCAGTTCTTC.

This clone was seen a few times. The chain recombines TRBV13 with TRBJ1-2; a weak D match, TRBD1 (5 bases). The V end lost 5 bases, the J end lost 4 bases, and 17 bases lay between the germline ends. The CDR3 has 15 amino acids. The germline V gene encodes CDR1 PRHDT and CDR2 FYEKMQ (reference sequence). CDR3 coding DNA: TGTGCCAGCAGCGACTCCCGGGAGGGGAGCTATGGCTACACCTTC. Protein: CASSDSREGSYGYTF.

The V call is TRBV11-2, the J call TRBJ2-7; D not certain. The CDR3 contains 12 residues. V shed 5 bases and J shed 2 bases, with 7 bases lying between them. Germline lookup yields CDR1 SGHAT and CDR2 FQNNGV. The DNA for the CDR3 is TGTGCCAGCAGCCCCCGGACCTACGAGCAGTACTTC. This encodes CASSPRTYEQYF.

This clone has a handful of counts. The chain recombines TRBV27 with TRBJ1-2; D may be TRBD1 (5 bases). Germline V CDR1 and CDR2: MNHEY, SMNVEV (reference sequence). V shed 5 bases and J shed 4 bases, with 17 bases lying between them. This CDR3 contains 15 residues. CDR3 nucleotides: TGTGCCAGCAGTCCCCGGGGGGGGATGAGCTATGGCTACACCTTC. Its translation is CASSPRGGMSYGYTF.

This clone came up a few times. The J gene is TRBJ2-1, the V gene TRBV5-1; D possibly corresponds to TRBD1 (6 bases). The CDR3 length is 15 residues. Trimming pared 0 bases from V and 5 bases from J, leaving 12 bases between. The germline CDR1 and CDR2 sequences are SGHRS and YFSETQ. The CDR3 loop is CASSLAPGANNEQFF. In nucleotides, the CDR3 is TGCGCCAGCAGCTTGGCCCCAGGGGCTAACAATGAGCAGTTCTTC.